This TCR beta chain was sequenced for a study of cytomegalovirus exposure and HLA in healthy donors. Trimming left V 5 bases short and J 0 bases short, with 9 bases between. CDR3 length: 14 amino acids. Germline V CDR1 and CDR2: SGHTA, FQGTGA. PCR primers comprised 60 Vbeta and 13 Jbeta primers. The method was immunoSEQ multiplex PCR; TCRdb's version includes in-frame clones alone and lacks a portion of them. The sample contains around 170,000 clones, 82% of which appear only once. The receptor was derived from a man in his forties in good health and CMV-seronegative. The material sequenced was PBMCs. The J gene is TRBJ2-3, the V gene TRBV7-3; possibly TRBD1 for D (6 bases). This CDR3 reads CASSPGTSTDTQYF. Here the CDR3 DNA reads TGTGCCAGCAGCCCCGGGACAAGCACAGATACGCAGTATTTT.